This T cell receptor beta chain was observed in a study of metastatic and nonmetastatic thyroid tumors. About the study: Across peripheral blood and tumor or nodule tissue samples taken from malignant and benign thyroid patients, the repertoires were compared with one another.

The germline V gene encodes CDR1 SGHAT and CDR2 FQDESV (reference sequence). V dropped 2 bases and J dropped 1; count of bases not matched to a gene: 3. This CDR3 is 15 amino acids long. This clone was observed at least ten times. In the source study's methods: Variation in CDR3 across clinicopathological groups served as the basis for constructing a distant-metastasis classifier in papillary thyroid cancer. TCRdb re-clonotyped the PCR reads through MiXCR. The authors' filters were not applied to this entry. The table lists approximately 20,000 clones, about a quarter of them singletons. Prior to thyroid surgery, none of the patients had received any treatment.

Sequencing was carried out using blood. The chain links TRBV11-1 to TRBJ2-5, with 8 bases aligning to TRBD2. This clonotype was obtained from a male donor with papillary thyroid cancer or a benign thyroid nodule (not recorded which). Some clones in this sample may be carry-over from other donors' samples. The CDR3 spells CASSLRRGVQETQYF. CDR3 DNA sequence: TGTGCCAGCAGCTTAAGGCGGGGGGTCCAAGAGACCCAGTACTTC.